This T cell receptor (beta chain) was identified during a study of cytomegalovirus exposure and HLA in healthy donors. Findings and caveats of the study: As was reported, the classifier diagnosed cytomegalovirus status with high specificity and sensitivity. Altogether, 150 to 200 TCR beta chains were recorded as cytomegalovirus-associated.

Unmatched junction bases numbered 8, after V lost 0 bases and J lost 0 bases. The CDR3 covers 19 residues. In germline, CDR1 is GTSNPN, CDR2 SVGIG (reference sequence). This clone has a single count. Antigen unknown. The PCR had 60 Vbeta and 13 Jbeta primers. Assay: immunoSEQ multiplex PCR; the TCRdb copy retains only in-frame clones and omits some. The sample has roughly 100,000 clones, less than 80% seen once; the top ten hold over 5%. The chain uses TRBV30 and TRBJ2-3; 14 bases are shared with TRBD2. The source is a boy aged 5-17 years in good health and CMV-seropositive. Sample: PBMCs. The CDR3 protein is CAWSVPGLAGGLSTDTQYF. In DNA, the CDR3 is TGTGCCTGGAGTGTTCCCGGACTAGCGGGGGGCCTTAGCACAGATACGCAGTATTTT.